This T cell receptor (beta chain) was found in a study of T cell repertoires in cytomegalovirus infection. Study summary: The study used recently identified HLA-C-restricted and well-studied HLA-B-restricted CMV epitopes. Public TCR beta signatures were indicative of both CMV infection and a matching HLA type.

Study results and caveats: CMV carriers having the relevant HLA were flagged by cumulative public TCR beta family frequency. Within the response measured ex vivo, HLA-C-restricted CMV-specific TCR beta clonotypes were dominant.

The length of the CDR3 is 14 residues. TCRdb reprocessed the reads with MiXCR, giving one entry per CDR3 protein. The repertoire holds about 920,000 distinct CDR3 sequences, with roughly 30% as singletons. A word on this clonotype: Its specificity is not known. One end of the junction is discordant with germline, which a read error may explain.

The rearrangement joins TRBV12-3 or TRBV12-4 to TRBJ2-1, with 10 bases matching TRBD2. This TCR came from a human donor in good health (CMV status not recorded). Some clones in this sample may be carry-over from other donors' samples. The sample here was cultured CD8+ T cells from PBMCs, taken from culture after CMV antigen stimulation. The CDR3 loop is CANSKRGGFNEQFF. The CDR3 coding sequence is TGTGCCAACAGTAAGCGGGGGGGCTTCAATGAGCAGTTCTTC.